A single T cell receptor beta chain is shown here with its context. CDR3 length: 17 amino acids. V lost 7 bases and J lost 1; bases outside the gene matches: 4. Per germline, CDR1 LNHDA and CDR2 SQIVND (reference sequence). This record belongs to a study of blood T cell repertoires in COVID-19. Study details: Samples representing acute and convalescent COVID-19 were sourced from the United States, Italy and Spain. Sources were T cells, B-cell-depleted T cells, or PBMCs; the material itself was cDNA or gDNA.

In the source study's methods: Amplification of reference gene primers was used by the study to estimate nucleated cell counts. Assay: immunoSEQ multiplex PCR; the TCRdb copy retains only in-frame clones and omits some. That table gives V, J and clone size, and the DNA gave D and trimming. The sample comprises around 260,000 clones, 87% of which are singletons, and 2% to 3% rests with the top ten. This clonotype was sampled from a woman in her forties or fifties with acute or convalescent COVID-19. Source material: peripheral blood. The chain carries TRBV19 and TRBJ2-1; 16 bases match TRBD2. DNA of the CDR3: TGTGCCAGTACCCGGGGACTAGCGGGAGGGTCCTACAATGAGCAGTTCTTC. Translating gives CASTRGLAGGSYNEQFF.